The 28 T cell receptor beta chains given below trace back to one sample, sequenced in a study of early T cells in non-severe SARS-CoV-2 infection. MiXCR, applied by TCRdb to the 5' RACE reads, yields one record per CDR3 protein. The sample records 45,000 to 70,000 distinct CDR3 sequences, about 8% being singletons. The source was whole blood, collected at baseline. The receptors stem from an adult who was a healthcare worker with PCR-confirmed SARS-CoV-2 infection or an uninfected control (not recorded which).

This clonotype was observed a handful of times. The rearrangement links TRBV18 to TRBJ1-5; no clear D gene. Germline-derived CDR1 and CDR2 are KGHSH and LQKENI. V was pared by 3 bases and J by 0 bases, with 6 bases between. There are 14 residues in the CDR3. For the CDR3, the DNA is TGTGCCAGCTCACCCAGAAATAGCAATCAGCCCCAGCATTTT. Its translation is CASSPRNSNQPQHF. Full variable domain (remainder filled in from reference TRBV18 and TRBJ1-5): NAGVMQNPRHLVRRRGQEARLRCSPMKGHSHVYWYRQLPEEGLKFMVYLQKENIIDESGMPKERFSAEFPKEGPSILRIQQVVRGDSAAYFCASSPRNSNQPQHFGDGTRLSIL.

The CDR3 reads CASSHSAQPNYNEQFF. In nucleotides, the CDR3 is TGTGCCAGCAGCCATTCGGCTCAGCCGAACTACAATGAGCAGTTCTTC. This chain joins TRBV3-1 and TRBJ2-1; D ambiguous. The CDR3 length is 16 residues. Trimming took off 3 bases at V and 3 bases at J, with 15 bases between the two ends. Germline lookup yields CDR1 LGHDT and CDR2 YNNKEL (reference sequence).

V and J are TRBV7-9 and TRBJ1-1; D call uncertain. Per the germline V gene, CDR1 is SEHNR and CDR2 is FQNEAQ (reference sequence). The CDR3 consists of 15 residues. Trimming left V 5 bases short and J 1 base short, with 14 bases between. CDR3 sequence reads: CASSPTSKRNTEAFF. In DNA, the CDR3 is TGTGCCAGCAGCCCGACATCGAAAAGGAACACTGAAGCTTTCTTT.

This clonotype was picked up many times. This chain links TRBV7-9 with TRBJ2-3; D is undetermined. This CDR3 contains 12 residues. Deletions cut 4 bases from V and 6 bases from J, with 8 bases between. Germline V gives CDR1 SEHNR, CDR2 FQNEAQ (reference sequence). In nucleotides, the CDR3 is TGTGCCAGCAGCTCCCGACGGGATACGCAGTATTTT. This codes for CASSSRRDTQYF.

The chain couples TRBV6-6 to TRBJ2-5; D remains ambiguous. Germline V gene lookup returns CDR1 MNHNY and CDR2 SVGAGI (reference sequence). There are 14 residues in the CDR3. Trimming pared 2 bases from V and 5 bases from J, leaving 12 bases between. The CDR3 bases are TGTGCCAGCAGTTACGGCAGTCGTAAGGAGACCCAGTACTTC. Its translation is CASSYGSRKETQYF.

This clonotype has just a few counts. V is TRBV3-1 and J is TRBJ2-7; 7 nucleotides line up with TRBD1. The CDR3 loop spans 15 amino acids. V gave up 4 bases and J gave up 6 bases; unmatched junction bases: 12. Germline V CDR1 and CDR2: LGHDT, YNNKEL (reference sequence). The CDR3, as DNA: TGTGCCAGCAGCCCGGGACAGCTATCCCTATCCGAGCAGTACTTC. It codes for CASSPGQLSLSEQYF.

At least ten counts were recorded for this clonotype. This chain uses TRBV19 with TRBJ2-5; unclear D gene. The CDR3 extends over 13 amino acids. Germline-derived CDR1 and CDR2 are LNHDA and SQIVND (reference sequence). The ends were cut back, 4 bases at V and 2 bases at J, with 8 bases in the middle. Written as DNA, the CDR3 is TGTGCCAGTAGTAATCAGCGACAAGAGACCCAGTACTTC. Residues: CASSNQRQETQYF.

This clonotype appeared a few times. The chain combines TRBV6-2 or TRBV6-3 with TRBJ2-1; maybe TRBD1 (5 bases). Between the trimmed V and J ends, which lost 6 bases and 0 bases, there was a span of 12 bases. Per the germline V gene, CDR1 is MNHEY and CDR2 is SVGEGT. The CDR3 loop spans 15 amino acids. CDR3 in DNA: TGTGCCAGCAGCATGACAGTGACCTCCTACAATGAGCAGTTCTTC. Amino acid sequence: CASSMTVTSYNEQFF.

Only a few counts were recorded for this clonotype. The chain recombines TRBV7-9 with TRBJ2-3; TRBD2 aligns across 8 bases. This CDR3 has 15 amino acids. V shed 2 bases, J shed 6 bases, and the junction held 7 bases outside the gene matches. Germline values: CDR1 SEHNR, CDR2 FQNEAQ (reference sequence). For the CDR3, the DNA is TGTGCCAGCAGCTTAACGAGCGGGAGCGGTGATACGCAGTATTTT. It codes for CASSLTSGSGDTQYF.

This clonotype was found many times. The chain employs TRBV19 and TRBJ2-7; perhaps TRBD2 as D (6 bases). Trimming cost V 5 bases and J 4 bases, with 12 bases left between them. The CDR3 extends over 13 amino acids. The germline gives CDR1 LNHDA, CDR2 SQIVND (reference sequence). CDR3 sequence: CASSVAGTYEQYF. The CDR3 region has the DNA TGTGCCAGTAGTGTGGCGGGAACTTACGAGCAGTACTTC. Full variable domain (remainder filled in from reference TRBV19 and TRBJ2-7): DGGITQSPKYLFRKEGQNVTLSCEQNLNHDAMYWYRQDPGQGLRLIYYSQIVNDFQKGDIAEGYSVSREKKESFPLTVTSAQKNPTAFYLCASSVAGTYEQYFGPGTRLTVT.

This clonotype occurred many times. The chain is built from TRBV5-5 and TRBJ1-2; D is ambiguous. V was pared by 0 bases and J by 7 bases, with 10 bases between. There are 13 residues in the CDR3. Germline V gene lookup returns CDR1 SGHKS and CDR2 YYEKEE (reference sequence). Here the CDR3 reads CASSLEEARGYTF. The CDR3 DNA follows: TGTGCCAGCAGCTTGGAGGAGGCTCGTGGCTACACCTTC.

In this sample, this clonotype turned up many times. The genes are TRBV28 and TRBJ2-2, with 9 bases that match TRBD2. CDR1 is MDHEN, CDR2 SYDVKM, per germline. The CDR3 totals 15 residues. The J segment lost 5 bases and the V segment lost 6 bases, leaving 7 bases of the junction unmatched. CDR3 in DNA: TGTGCCAGCAGCAGACTAGCGGAGAGGACCGGGGAGCTGTTTTTT. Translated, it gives CASSRLAERTGELFF.

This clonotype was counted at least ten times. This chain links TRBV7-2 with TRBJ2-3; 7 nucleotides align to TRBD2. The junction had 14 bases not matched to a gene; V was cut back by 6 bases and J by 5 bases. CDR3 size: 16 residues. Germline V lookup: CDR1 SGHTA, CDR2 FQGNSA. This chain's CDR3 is CASRKQAGTAIDTQYF. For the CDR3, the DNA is TGTGCCAGCAGGAAACAAGCGGGGACGGCAATAGATACGCAGTATTTT.

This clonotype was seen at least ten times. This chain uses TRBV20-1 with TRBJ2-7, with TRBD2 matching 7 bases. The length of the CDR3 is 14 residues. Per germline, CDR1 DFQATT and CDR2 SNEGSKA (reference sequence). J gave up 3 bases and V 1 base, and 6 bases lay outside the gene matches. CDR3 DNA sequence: TGCAGTGCTAGAGTCCGGGAGGAGTTCTACGAGCAGTACTTC. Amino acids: CSARVREEFYEQYF.

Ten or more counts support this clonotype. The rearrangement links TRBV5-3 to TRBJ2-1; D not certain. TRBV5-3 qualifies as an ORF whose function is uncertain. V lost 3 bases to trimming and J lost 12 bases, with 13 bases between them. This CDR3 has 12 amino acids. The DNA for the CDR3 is TGTGCCAGAAGCTCCCCCACGGTTAGGCAGTTCTTC. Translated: CARSSPTVRQFF.

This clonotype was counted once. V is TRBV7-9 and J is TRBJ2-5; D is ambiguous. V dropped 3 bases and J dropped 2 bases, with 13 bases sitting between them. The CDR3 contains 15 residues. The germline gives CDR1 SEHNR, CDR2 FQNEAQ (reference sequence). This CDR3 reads CASSFDGAKQETQYF. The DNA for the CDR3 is TGTGCCAGCAGCTTTGACGGAGCTAAACAAGAGACCCAGTACTTC.

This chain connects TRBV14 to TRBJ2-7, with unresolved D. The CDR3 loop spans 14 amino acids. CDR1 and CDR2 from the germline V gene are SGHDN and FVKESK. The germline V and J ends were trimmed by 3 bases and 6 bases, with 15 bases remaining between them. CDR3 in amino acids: CASSHGWQSSEQYF. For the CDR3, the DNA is TGTGCCAGCAGCCATGGGTGGCAGTCTTCCGAGCAGTACTTC.

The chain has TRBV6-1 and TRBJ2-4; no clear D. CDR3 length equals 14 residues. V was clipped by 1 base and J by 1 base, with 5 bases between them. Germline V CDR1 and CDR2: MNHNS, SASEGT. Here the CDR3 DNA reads TGTGCCAGCAGTGAAGAATGGGCCAAAAACATTCAGTACTTC. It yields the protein CASSEEWAKNIQYF.

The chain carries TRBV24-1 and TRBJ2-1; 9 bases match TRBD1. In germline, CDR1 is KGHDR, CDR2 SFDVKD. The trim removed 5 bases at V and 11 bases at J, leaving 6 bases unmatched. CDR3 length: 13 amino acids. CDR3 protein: CATSATGGLQQFF. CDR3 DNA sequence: TGTGCCACCAGTGCGACAGGGGGGCTTCAGCAGTTCTTC.

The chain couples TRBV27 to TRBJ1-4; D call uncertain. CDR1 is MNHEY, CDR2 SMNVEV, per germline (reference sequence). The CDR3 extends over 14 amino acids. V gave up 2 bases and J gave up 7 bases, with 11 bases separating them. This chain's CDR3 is CASSLGLPAEKLFF. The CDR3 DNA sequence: TGTGCCAGCAGTTTAGGCCTGCCGGCTGAAAAACTGTTTTTT.

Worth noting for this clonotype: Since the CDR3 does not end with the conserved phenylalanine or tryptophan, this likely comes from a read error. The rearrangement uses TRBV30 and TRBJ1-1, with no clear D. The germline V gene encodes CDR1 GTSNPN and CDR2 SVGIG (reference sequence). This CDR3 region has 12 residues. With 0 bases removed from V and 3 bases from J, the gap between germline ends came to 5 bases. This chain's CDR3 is CAWSVYDTEAFL. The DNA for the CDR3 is TGTGCCTGGAGTGTATACGACACTGAAGCTTTCCTT.

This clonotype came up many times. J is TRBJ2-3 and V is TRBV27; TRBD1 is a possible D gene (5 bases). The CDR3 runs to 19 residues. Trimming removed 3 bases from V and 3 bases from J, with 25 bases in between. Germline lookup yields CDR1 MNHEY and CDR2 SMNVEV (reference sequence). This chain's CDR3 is CASSFYPGLQGLGTDTQYF. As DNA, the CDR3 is TGTGCCAGCAGTTTTTACCCGGGCCTCCAGGGATTAGGGACAGATACGCAGTATTTT.

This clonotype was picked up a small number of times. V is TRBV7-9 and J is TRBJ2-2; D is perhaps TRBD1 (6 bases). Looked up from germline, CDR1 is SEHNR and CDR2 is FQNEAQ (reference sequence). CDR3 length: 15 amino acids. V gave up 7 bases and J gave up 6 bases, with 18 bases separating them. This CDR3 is CASTHTGTPAGELFF. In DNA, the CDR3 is TGTGCCAGCACCCACACCGGGACACCCGCCGGGGAGCTGTTTTTT.

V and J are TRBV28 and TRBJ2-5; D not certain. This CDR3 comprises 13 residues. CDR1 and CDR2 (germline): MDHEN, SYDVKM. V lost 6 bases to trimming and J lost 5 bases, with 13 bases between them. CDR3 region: CASSPAFEETQYF. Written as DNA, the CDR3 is TGTGCCAGCAGCCCAGCCTTCGAGGAGACCCAGTACTTC.

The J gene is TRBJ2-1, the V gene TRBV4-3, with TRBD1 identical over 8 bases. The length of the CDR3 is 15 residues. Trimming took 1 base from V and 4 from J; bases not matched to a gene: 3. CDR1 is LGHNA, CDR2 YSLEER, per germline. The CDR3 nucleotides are TGCGCCAGCAGCCAAGGACAGGGGTGGTACAATGAGCAGTTCTTC. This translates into CASSQGQGWYNEQFF.

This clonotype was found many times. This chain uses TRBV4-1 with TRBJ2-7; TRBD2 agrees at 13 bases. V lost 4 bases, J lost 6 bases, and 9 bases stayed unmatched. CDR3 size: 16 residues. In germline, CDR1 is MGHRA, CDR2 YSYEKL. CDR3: CASSPKPGLAGSEQYF. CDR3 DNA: TGCGCCAGCAGCCCCAAACCGGGACTAGCGGGATCCGAGCAGTACTTC.

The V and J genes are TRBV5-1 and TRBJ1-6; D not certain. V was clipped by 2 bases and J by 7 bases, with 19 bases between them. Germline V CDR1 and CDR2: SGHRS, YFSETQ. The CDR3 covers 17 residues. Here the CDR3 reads CASSFYLVGDKNSPLHF. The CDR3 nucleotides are TGCGCCAGCAGCTTTTATCTCGTCGGGGATAAAAATTCACCCCTCCACTTT.

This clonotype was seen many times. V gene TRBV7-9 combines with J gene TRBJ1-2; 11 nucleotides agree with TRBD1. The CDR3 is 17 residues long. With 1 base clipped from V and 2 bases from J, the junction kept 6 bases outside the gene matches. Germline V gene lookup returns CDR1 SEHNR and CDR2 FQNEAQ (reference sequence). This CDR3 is CASSLDGQGAKNYGYTF. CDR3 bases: TGTGCCAGCAGCTTAGACGGACAGGGGGCGAAGAACTATGGCTACACCTTC. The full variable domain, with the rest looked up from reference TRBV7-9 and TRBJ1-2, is DTGVSQNPRHKITKRGQNVTFRCDPISEHNRLYWYRQTLGQGPEFLTYFQNEAQLEKSRLLSDRFSAERPKGSFSTLEIQRTEQGDSAMYLCASSLDGQGAKNYGYTFGSGTRLTVV.